The 18 T cell receptor beta chains below come from one sample, sequenced in a study of T-cell memory formation after mild COVID-19 (TCRdb year 2021). Library prep was done by 5' RACE. The instrument was an Illumina NovaSeq 6000. In-frame beta chains were kept once TCRdb had trimmed the public reads at Q25 with fastp and called clones with MiXCR. Every CDR3 protein is listed once, alongside the most common genes and DNA of its rows. The sample has some 410,000 distinct CDR3 sequences on record, around a quarter of them singletons. Clones ranked in the top ten supply roughly 13% of the sample. The sample consisted of PBMCs or a T cell subset sorted from them (not recorded which). Every receptor here comes from an adult woman who had mild COVID-19 (a few samples of this study predate the infection). The sample titles of this study are shuffled in the database, so cell type and time point are left out; the donor was told from shared clones.

There are a few counts of this clonotype. The chain combines TRBV20-1 with TRBJ2-1, with D unresolved. The V gene lost 7 bases and the J gene lost 1 base, with 8 bases spanning the gap. The CDR3 runs to 12 residues. The germline V gene encodes CDR1 DFQATT and CDR2 SNEGSKA (reference sequence). The CDR3 region is CSVIGSYNEQFF. CDR3 bases: TGCAGTGTAATTGGATCCTACAATGAGCAGTTCTTC.

The sample holds a few counts of this clonotype. This rearrangement joins TRBV3-1 to TRBJ2-3, with D tentatively TRBD2 (6 bases). Germline CDR1 and CDR2: LGHDT and YNNKEL (reference sequence). The germline V and J ends were trimmed by 3 bases and 0 bases, with 10 bases remaining between them. The CDR3 loop spans 15 amino acids. This CDR3 reads CASSQGGLSTDTQYF. The CDR3, as DNA: TGTGCCAGCAGCCAGGGGGGACTTAGCACAGATACGCAGTATTTT.

Only a few counts were recorded for this clonotype. The chain uses TRBV29-1 and TRBJ1-2; D call uncertain. The CDR3 extends over 14 amino acids. Germline CDR1 SQVTM, CDR2 ANQGSEA. Trimming stripped 0 bases from V and 4 bases from J, with 12 bases between. CDR3 sequence: CSVEDERISYGYTF. In DNA form, the CDR3 reads TGCAGCGTTGAAGATGAGAGGATCTCCTATGGCTACACCTTC.

The chain couples TRBV20-1 to TRBJ2-3; D gene uncertain. Between the trimmed V and J ends, which lost 1 base and 1 base, there was a span of 12 bases. Germline-derived CDR1 and CDR2 are DFQATT and SNEGSKA (reference sequence). The CDR3 is 15 residues long. The CDR3 loop reads CSARVGGFGTDTQYF. Here the CDR3 DNA reads TGCAGTGCTAGAGTTGGCGGATTTGGCACAGATACGCAGTATTTT.

On this clonotype: The junction departs from the called germline gene at one end, perhaps through a read error. V usage is TRBV18 and J usage is TRBJ2-2; 8 bases map to TRBD1. Germline V gene lookup returns CDR1 KGHSH and CDR2 LQKENI. The CDR3 runs to 16 residues. The CDR3 DNA reads as TGTGCCAGCTCACCTTTTAGGGACAGGCTCACCGGTGAGCTGTTTTTT. Its protein product is CASSPFRDRLTGELFF.

The chain links TRBV27 to TRBJ2-3; 10 bases align to TRBD2. Germline trimming cut 2 bases from V and 8 bases from J; bases unmatched to any gene: 10. Looked up from germline, CDR1 is MNHEY and CDR2 is SMNVEV (reference sequence). The length of the CDR3 is 16 residues. The CDR3 DNA sequence: TGTGCCAGCAGTTTAACCGCTAGCGGGAGTCTTGTTACGCAGTATTTT. Protein sequence: CASSLTASGSLVTQYF.

The V and J genes are TRBV9 and TRBJ1-2, with 10 bases aligning to TRBD1. The germline CDR1 and CDR2 sequences are SGDLS and YYNGEE. The CDR3 sequence is 13 residues long. Trimming at V came to 2 bases and at J to 7 bases, leaving 2 bases not matched to a gene. The CDR3 coding sequence is TGTGCCAGCAGCGTCGGACAGGGGGGTGGCTACACCTTC. Protein product: CASSVGQGGGYTF. The variable domain in full, completed from reference TRBV9 and TRBJ1-2, reads DSGVTQTPKHLITATGQRVTLRCSPRSGDLSVYWYQQSLDQGLQFLIQYYNGEERAKGNILERFSAQQFPDLHSELNLSSLELGDSALYFCASSVGQGGGYTFGSGTRLTVV.

This clonotype appeared once. J is TRBJ2-3 and V is TRBV15; D is possibly TRBD1 (7 bases). The CDR3 covers 14 residues. Deletions cut 5 bases from V and 2 bases from J, with 11 bases between. The germline CDR1 and CDR2 sequences are LNHNV and YYDKDF (reference sequence). The DNA for the CDR3 is TGTGCCACCAGCTGGAGGGGGCCCACAGATACGCAGTATTTT. Encoded protein: CATSWRGPTDTQYF.

This sequence joins TRBV4-3 and TRBJ2-3; 9 bases agree with TRBD2. CDR1 is LGHNA and CDR2 is YSLEER in the germline V gene. The CDR3 runs to 16 residues. V was pared by 5 bases and J by 1 base, with 7 bases of the junction left unmatched. The CDR3 sequence: CASSGGLAGRTDTQYF. DNA of the CDR3: TGCGCCAGCAGCGGGGGGCTAGCGGGACGCACAGATACGCAGTATTTT.

The V and J genes are TRBV4-1 and TRBJ2-1; 7 bases match TRBD1. The V gene's germline CDR1 is MGHRA and CDR2 YSYEKL. The CDR3 has 14 amino acids. The J segment lost 8 bases and the V segment lost 2 bases, leaving 6 bases of the junction unmatched. CDR3 coding DNA: TGCGCCAGCAGCCAACTGGGACAGCCTGATGAGCAGTTCTTC. Amino acid sequence: CASSQLGQPDEQFF.

The chain recombines TRBV6-5 with TRBJ2-6; no reliable D call. V dropped 7 bases and J dropped 2 bases, with 15 bases sitting between them. The germline CDR1 and CDR2 sequences are MNHEY and SVGAGI. The CDR3 consists of 16 residues. The CDR3, as DNA: TGTGCCAGCACTCGAACCCCTAGAGCTGGGGCCAACGTCCTGACTTTC. It encodes CASTRTPRAGANVLTF.

This clonotype has a handful of counts. The rearrangement joins TRBV9 to TRBJ1-4; TRBD1 matches 11 bases. Trimming at V came to 0 bases and at J to 6 bases, leaving 10 bases not matched to a gene. Germline CDR1 reads SGDLS; CDR2 reads YYNGEE. This CDR3 spans 18 amino acids. The CDR3 nucleotides read TGTGCCAGCAGCGTAGCTATACTACCGGGACAGGGGGATGAAAAACTGTTTTTT. Translating gives CASSVAILPGQGDEKLFF.

The V gene is TRBV4-1, the J gene TRBJ2-1, with TRBD2 matching 10 bases. After removal of 4 bases from V and 13 bases from J, the junction contained 13 bases not matched to a gene. The CDR3 is made up of 15 amino acids. Germline CDR1 MGHRA, CDR2 YSYEKL. The CDR3 region has the DNA TGCGCCAGCAGCCGAGCAGCGGGGGGGCCATTCCATCAGTTCTTC. Translation: CASSRAAGGPFHQFF.

This clonotype was counted between two and nine times. This chain connects TRBV5-1 to TRBJ2-1; 10 positions match TRBD2. Germline CDR1 and CDR2: SGHRS and YFSETQ. After removal of 3 bases from V and 10 bases from J, the junction contained 7 bases not matched to a gene. This CDR3 has 14 residues. The CDR3 DNA reads as TGCGCCAGCAGCTCAAGCGGGGGGGCCCGAGAGCAGTTCTTC. The encoded protein is CASSSSGGAREQFF.

This clonotype came up a few times. The chain combines TRBV25-1 with TRBJ2-6; 8 bases match TRBD2. J lost 4 bases, V lost 1 base, and 9 bases had no gene match. The CDR3 runs to 18 residues. CDR1 is MGHDK and CDR2 is SYGVNS in the germline V gene. The CDR3 DNA follows: TGTGCCAGCAGTGAATCCGGGAGGGGGACTTTGGGGGCCAACGTCCTGACTTTC. It specifies CASSESGRGTLGANVLTF. The full variable domain, rest sourced from reference TRBV25-1 and TRBJ2-6, is EADIYQTPRYLVIGTGKKITLECSQTMGHDKMYWYQQDPGMELHLIHYSYGVNSTEKGDLSSESTVSRIRTEHFPLTLESARPSHTSQYLCASSESGRGTLGANVLTFGAGSRLTVL.

This clonotype was counted a few times. The V and J genes are TRBV11-2 and TRBJ1-1; D is uncertain. V gave up 4 bases and J gave up 3 bases, with 15 bases separating them. Germline V gene sequence: CDR1 SGHAT, CDR2 FQNNGV. The CDR3 runs to 15 residues. CDR3 DNA sequence: TGTGCCAGCAGCTCCTACCCCCGGTTCGACACTGAAGCTTTCTTT. The encoded protein is CASSSYPRFDTEAFF.

Many counts were recorded for this clonotype. This chain links TRBV12-3 or TRBV12-4 with TRBJ2-5; D is undetermined. Trimming left V 3 bases short and J 5 bases short, with 4 bases between. The CDR3 extends over 11 amino acids. DNA for the CDR3: TGTGCCAGCAGTTTTGCGGAGACCCAGTACTTC. Encoded protein: CASSFAETQYF.

The chain carries TRBV25-1 and TRBJ1-2; D gene unclear. The CDR3 is made up of 13 amino acids. V was cut by 4 bases and J by 4 bases, with 10 bases left in between. Per germline, CDR1 MGHDK and CDR2 SYGVNS. The CDR3 is CASSAGVPYGYTF. The CDR3 region has the DNA TGTGCCAGCAGTGCTGGGGTCCCCTATGGCTACACCTTC.